This T cell receptor (beta chain) was identified during a study of blood T cell repertoires in COVID-19. Study summary: Collection of acute and convalescent COVID-19 samples took place in the United States, Italy and Spain.

Participants' reported clinical history set cohort assignment. What the recovered Cohort 3 donors had was two negative PCRs, clearance, or symptom resolution. The protocol was immunoSEQ multiplex PCR, while the TCRdb copy is restricted to in-frame clones and leaves out a portion. This sample has more than 300,000 clones; 92% occur once, and the top ten carry approximately 17%. V shed 1 base, J shed 5 bases, and the junction held 9 bases outside the gene matches. In germline, CDR1 is SGHVS, CDR2 FQNEAQ. This CDR3 is 19 amino acids long. Sequenced: PBMCs or T cells enriched from blood (not recorded which). The chain recombines TRBV7-8 with TRBJ2-2, with 14 bases fitting TRBD2. The origin of this receptor is a woman aged 25 to 39 who had recovered from COVID-19. The CDR3 loop reads CASSLGRLAGGPRTGELFF. As DNA, the CDR3 is TGTGCCAGCAGCTTAGGACGACTAGCGGGAGGGCCGAGGACCGGGGAGCTGTTTTTT.